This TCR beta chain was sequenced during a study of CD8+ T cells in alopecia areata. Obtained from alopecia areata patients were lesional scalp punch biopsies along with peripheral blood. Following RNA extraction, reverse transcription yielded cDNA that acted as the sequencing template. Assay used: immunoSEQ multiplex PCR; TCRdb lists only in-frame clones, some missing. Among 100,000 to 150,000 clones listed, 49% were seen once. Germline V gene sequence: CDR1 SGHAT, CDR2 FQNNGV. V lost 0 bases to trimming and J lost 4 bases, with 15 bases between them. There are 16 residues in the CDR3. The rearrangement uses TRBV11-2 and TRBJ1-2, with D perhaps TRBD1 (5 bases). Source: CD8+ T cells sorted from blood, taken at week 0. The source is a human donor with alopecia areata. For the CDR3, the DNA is TGTGCCAGCAGCTTAGACGGCTCTGCAGGGACCTATGGCTACACCTTC. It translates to CASSLDGSAGTYGYTF.